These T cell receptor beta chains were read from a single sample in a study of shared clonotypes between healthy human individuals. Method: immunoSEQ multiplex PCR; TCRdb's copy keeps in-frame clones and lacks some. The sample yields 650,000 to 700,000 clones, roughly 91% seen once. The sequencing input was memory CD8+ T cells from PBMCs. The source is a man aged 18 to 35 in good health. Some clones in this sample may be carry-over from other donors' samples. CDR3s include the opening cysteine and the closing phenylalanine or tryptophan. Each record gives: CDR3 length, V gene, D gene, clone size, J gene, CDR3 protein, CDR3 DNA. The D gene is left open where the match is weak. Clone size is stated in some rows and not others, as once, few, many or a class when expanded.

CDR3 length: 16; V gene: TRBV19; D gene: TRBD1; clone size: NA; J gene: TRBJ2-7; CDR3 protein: CASSAYRDRAYYEQYF; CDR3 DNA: TGTGCCAGTAGTGCCTACCGGGACAGGGCTTACTACGAGCAGTACTTC
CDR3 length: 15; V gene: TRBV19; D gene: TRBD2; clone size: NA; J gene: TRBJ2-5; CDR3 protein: CASSIDREGRGTQYF; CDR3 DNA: TGTGCCAGTAGTATAGATCGGGAGGGGCGGGGGACCCAGTACTTC
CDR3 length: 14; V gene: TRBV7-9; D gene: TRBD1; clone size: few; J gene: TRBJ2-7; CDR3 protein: CASSPRDRDHEQYF; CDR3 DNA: TGTGCCAGCAGCCCTCGGGACAGGGACCACGAGCAGTACTTC
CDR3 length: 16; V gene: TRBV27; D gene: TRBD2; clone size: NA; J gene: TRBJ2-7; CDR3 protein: CASSLKGLPGAYEQYF; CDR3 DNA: TGTGCCAGCAGTTTAAAGGGACTACCAGGAGCCTACGAGCAGTACTTC
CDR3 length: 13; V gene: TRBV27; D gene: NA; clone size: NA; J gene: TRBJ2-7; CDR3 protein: CASSSGSSYEQYF; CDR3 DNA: TGTGCCAGCAGTTCCGGAAGCTCCTACGAGCAGTACTTC
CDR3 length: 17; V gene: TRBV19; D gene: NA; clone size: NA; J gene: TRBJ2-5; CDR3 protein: CASSTTGSARGQETQYF; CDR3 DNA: TGTGCCAGTAGTACCACCGGGTCGGCTCGTGGGCAAGAGACCCAGTACTTC
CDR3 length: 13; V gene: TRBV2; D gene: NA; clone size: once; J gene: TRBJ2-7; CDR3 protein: CASSTGNSYEQYF; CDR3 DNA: TGTGCCAGCAGTACAGGGAACTCCTACGAGCAGTACTTC
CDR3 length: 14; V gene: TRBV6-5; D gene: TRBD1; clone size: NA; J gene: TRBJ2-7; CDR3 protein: CASSYGQGNYEQYF; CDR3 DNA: TGTGCCAGCAGTTACGGACAGGGGAACTACGAGCAGTACTTC
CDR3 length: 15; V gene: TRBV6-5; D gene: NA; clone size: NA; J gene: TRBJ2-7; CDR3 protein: CASQPREEMSYEQYF; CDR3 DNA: TGTGCCAGCCAACCTCGGGAAGAGATGTCCTACGAGCAGTACTTC
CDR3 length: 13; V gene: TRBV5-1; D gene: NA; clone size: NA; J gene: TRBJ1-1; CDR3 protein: CASSLVTGTEAFF; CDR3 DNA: TGCGCCAGCAGCTTGGTTACGGGTACTGAAGCTTTCTTT
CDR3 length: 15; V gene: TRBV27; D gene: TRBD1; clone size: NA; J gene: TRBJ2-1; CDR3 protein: CASRQRGTGHNEQFF; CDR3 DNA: TGTGCCAGCAGACAACGCGGGACAGGGCACAATGAGCAGTTCTTC
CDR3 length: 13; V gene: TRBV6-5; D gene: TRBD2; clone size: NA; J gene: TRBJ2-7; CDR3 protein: CASRFGGSNEQYF; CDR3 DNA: TGTGCCAGCAGGTTCGGGGGGTCAAACGAGCAGTACTTC
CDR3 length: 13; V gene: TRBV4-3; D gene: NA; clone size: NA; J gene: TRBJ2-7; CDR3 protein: CASSLAATYEQYF; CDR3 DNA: TGCGCCAGCAGCCTGGCTGCAACCTACGAGCAGTACTTC
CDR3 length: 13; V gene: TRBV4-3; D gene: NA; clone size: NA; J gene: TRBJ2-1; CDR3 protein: CASSPTVYNEQFF; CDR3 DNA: TGCGCCAGCAGCCCCACAGTCTACAATGAGCAGTTCTTC
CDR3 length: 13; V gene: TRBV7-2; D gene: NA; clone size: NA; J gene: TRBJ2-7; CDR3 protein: CASSPKVTYEQYF; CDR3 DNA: TGTGCCAGCAGCCCCAAAGTGACCTACGAGCAGTACTTC
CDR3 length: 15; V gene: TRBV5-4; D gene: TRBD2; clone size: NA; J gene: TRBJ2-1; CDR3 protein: CASSLAPGGVNEQFF; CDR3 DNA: TGTGCCAGCAGCTTGGCGCCGGGAGGGGTAAATGAGCAGTTCTTC
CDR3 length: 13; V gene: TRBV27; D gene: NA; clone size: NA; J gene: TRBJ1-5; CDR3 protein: CAGPGGDNQPQHF; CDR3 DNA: TGTGCCGGCCCTGGGGGGGATAATCAGCCCCAGCATTTT
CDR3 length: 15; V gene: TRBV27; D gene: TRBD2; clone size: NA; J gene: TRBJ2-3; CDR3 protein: CASSLRTSVPDTQYF; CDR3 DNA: TGTGCCAGCAGTCTGAGGACTAGCGTGCCAGATACGCAGTATTTT
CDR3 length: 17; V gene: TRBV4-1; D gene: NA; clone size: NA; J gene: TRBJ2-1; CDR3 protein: CASRGPEVGHMGNEQFF; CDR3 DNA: TGCGCCAGCCGAGGACCCGAGGTTGGGCATATGGGGAATGAGCAGTTCTTC
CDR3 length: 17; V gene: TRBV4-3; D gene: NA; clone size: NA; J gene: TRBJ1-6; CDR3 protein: CASSQDSWAGYNSPLHF; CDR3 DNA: TGCGCCAGCAGCCAAGATTCATGGGCAGGGTATAATTCACCCCTCCACTTT
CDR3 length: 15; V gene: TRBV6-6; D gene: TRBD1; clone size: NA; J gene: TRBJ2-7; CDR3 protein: CASTDDGTGTREQYF; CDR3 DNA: TGTGCCAGCACTGACGACGGGACAGGGACCCGCGAGCAGTACTTC
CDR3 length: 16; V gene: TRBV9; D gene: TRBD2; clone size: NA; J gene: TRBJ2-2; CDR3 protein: CASSTGVLAGESGLFF; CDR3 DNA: TGTGCCAGCAGCACCGGGGTACTAGCGGGAGAGTCGGGGCTGTTTTTT
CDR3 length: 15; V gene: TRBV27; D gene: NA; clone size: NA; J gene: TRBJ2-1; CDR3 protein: CASSLKGLPYNEQFF; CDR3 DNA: TGTGCCAGCAGTTTAAAAGGACTACCCTACAATGAGCAGTTCTTC
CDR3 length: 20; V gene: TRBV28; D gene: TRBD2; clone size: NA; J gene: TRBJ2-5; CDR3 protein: CASSLDRLTSGRAVGETQYF; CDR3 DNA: TGTGCCAGCAGTTTAGACCGACTTACTAGCGGGAGGGCTGTAGGGGAGACCCAGTACTTC
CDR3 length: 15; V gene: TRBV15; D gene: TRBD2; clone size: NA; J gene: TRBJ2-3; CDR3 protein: CATSPGLAGTDTQYF; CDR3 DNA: TGTGCCACCAGCCCGGGACTAGCGGGCACAGATACGCAGTATTTT
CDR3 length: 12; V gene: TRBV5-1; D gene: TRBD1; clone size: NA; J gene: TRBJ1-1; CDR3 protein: CASSLPDRAAFF; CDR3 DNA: TGCGCCAGCAGCTTGCCGGACAGGGCAGCTTTCTTT
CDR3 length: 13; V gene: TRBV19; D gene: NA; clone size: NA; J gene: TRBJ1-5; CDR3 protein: CASLDGYNQPQHF; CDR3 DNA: TGTGCCAGCTTGGACGGCTACAATCAGCCCCAGCATTTT
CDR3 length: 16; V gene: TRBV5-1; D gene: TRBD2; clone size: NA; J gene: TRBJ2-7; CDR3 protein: CASSPSGGGQSYEQYF; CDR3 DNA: TGCGCCAGCAGCCCCAGCGGGGGTGGGCAGTCCTACGAGCAGTACTTC
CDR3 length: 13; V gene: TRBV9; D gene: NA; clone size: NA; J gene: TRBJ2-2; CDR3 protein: CASSTRTGGELFF; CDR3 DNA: TGTGCCAGCAGCACCCGGACTGGAGGGGAGCTGTTTTTT
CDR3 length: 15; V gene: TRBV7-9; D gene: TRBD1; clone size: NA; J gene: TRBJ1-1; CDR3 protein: CASRERTGTGGLAFF; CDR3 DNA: TGTGCCAGCAGAGAAAGAACAGGGACAGGGGGCTTAGCTTTCTTT
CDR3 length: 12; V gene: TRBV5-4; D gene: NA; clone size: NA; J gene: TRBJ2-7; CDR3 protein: CASSLERYEQYF; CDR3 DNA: TGTGCCAGCAGCTTGGAGCGTTACGAGCAGTACTTC
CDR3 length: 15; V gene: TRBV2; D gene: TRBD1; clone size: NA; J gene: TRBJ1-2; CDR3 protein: CAMYPGTDLNYGYTF; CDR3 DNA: TGTGCCATGTACCCCGGGACAGATCTTAACTATGGCTACACCTTC
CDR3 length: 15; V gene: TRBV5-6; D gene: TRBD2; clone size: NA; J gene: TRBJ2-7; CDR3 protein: CASRHRAGLTYEQYF; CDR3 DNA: TGTGCCAGCAGACACAGAGCGGGATTAACCTACGAGCAGTACTTC
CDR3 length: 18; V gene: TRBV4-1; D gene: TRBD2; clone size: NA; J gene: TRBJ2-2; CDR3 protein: CASSQEPRLAGNTGELFF; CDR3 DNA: TGCGCCAGCAGCCAAGAACCTAGACTAGCGGGAAACACCGGGGAGCTGTTTTTT
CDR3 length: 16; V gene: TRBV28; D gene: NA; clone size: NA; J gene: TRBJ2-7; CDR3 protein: CASSFFHVGEFYEQYF; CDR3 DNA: TGTGCCAGCAGTTTCTTCCATGTCGGGGAGTTCTACGAGCAGTACTTC
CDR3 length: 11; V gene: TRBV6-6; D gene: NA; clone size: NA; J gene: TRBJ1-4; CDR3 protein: CASSYGEKLFF; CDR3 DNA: TGTGCCAGCAGTTACGGGGAAAAACTGTTTTTT
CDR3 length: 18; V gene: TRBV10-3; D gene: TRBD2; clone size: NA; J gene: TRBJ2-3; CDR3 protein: CAISESSSGRERTDTQYF; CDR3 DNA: TGTGCCATCAGTGAGTCGAGTAGCGGGAGGGAGCGTACAGATACGCAGTATTTT
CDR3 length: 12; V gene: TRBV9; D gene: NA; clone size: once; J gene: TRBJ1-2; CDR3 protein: CASSYPRGGYTF; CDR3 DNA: TGTGCCAGCTCCTACCCACGTGGGGGCTACACCTTC
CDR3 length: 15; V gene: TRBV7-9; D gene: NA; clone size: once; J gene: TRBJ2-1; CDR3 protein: CASSSRMTTDNEQFF; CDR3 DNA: TGTGCCAGCAGCTCCAGAATGACAACTGACAATGAGCAGTTCTTC
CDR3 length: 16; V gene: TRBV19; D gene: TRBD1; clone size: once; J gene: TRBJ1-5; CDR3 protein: CASNALRDRGNQPQHF; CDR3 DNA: TGTGCCAGTAACGCGCTACGGGACAGGGGGAATCAGCCCCAGCATTTT
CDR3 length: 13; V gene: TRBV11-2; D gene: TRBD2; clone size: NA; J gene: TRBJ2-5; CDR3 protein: CASSASGRKEQYF; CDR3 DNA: TGTGCCAGCAGCGCGAGCGGGAGGAAAGAGCAGTACTTC